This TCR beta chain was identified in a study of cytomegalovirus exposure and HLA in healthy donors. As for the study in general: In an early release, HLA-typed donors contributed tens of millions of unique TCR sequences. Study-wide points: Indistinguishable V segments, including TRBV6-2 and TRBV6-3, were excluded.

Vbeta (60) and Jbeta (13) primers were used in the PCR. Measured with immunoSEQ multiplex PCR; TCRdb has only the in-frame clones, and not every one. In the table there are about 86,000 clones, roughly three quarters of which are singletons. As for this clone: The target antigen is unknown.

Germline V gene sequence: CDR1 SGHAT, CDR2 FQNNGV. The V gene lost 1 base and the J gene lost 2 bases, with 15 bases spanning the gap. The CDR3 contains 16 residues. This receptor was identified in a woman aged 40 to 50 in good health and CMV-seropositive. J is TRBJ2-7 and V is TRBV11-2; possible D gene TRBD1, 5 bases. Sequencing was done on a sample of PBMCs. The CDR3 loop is CASSLGSLQVTYEQYF. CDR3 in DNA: TGTGCCAGCAGCTTAGGGTCGTTACAGGTCACCTACGAGCAGTACTTC.